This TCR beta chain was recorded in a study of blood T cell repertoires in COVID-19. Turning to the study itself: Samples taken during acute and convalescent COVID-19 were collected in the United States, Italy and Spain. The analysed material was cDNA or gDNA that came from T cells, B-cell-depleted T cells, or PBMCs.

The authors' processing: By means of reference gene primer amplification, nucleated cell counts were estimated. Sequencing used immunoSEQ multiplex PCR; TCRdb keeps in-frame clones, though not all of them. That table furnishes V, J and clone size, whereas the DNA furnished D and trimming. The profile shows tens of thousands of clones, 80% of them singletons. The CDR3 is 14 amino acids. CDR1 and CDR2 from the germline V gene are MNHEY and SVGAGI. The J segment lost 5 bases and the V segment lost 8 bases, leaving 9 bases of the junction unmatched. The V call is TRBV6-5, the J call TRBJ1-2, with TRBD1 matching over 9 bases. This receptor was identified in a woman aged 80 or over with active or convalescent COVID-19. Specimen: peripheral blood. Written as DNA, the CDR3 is TGTGCCAGCGGACCGGGACAGGGAGTTTATGGCTACACCTTC. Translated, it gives CASGPGQGVYGYTF.